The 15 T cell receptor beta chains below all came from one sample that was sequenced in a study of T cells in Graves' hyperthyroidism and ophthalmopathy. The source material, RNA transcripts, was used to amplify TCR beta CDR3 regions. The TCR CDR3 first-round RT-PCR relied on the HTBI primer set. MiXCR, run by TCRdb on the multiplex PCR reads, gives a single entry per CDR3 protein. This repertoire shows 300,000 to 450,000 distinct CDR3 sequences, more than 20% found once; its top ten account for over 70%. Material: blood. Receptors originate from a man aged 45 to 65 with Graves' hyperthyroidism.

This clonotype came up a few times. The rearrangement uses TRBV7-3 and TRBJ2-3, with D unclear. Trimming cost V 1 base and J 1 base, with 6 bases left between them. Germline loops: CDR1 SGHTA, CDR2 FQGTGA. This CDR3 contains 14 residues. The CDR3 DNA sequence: TGTGCCAGCAGCTTAAATACAGGCACAGATACGCAGTATTTT. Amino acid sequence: CASSLNTGTDTQYF.

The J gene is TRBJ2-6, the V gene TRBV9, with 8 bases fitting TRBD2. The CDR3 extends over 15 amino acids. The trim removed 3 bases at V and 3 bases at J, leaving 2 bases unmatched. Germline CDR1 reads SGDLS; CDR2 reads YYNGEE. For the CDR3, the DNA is TGTGCCAGCAGCGGCGGGGGGCGTGGGGCCAACGTCCTGACTTTC. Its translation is CASSGGGRGANVLTF.

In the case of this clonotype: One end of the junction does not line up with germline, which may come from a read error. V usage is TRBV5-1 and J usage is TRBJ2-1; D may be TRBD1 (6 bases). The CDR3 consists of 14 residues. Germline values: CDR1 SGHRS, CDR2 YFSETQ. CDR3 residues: CASSSAGQYNEQFF. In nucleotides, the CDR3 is TGTGCCAGCAGCTCCGCCGGACAGTACAATGAGCAGTTCTTC.

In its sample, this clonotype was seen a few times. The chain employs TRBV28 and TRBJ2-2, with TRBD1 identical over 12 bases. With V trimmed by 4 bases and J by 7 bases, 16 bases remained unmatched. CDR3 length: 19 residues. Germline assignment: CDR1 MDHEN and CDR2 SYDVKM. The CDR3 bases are TGTGCCAGCAGTTCACCCGGGACAGGGGGCCCCCTTTCTGGCGGGGAGCTGTTTTTT. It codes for CASSSPGTGGPLSGGELFF.

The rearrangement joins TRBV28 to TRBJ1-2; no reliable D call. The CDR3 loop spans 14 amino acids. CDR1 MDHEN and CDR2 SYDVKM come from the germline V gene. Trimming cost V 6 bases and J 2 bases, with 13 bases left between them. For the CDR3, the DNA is TGTGCCAGCAGCCACGATAGGGAAAACTATGGCTACACCTTC. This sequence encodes CASSHDRENYGYTF.

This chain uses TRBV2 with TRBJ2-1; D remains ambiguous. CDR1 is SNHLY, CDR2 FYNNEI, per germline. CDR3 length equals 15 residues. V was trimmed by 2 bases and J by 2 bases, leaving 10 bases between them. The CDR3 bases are TGTGCCAGCAGTGAATACAGAATTACCTACAATGAGCAGTTCTTC. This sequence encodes CASSEYRITYNEQFF.

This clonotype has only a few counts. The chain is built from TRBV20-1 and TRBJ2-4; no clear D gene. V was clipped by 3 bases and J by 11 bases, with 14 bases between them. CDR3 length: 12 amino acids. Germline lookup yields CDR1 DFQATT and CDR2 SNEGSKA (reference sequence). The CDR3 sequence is CSASLAGELQYF. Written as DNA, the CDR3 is TGCAGTGCTAGTCTTGCAGGAGAACTTCAGTACTTC.

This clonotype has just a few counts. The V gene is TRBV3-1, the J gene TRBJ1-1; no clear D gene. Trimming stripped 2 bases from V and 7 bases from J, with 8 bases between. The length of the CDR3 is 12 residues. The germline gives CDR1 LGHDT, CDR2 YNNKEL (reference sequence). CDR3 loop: CASSQTQIEAFF. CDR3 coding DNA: TGTGCCAGCAGCCAAACCCAAATTGAAGCTTTCTTT.

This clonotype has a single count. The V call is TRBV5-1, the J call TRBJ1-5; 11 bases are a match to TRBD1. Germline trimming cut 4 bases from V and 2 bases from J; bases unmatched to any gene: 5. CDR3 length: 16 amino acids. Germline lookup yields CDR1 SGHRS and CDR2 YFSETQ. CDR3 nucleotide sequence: TGCGCCAGCAGCCCGGGACAGGGGGACGGCAATCAGCCCCAGCATTTT. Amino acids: CASSPGQGDGNQPQHF.

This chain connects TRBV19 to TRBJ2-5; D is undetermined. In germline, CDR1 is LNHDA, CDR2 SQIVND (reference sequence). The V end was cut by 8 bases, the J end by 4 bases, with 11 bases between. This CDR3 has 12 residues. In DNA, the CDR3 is TGTGCCAGTGCCGATGGACGAGAGACCCAGTACTTC. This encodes CASADGRETQYF.

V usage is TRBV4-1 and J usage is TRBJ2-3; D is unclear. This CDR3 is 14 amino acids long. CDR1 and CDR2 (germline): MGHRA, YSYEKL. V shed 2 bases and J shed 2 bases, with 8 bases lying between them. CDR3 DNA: TGCGCCAGCAGCCAACCCGGGTTCACAGATACGCAGTATTTT. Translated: CASSQPGFTDTQYF.

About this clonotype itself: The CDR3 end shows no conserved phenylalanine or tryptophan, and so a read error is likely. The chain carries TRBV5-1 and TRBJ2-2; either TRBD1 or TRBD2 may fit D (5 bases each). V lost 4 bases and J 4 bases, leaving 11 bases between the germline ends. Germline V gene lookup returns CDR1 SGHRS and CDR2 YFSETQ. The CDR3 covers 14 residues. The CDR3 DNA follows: TGCGCCAGCAGCGGTGAGGGGAGCACCGGGGAGCTGTTTTTG. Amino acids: CASSGEGSTGELFL.

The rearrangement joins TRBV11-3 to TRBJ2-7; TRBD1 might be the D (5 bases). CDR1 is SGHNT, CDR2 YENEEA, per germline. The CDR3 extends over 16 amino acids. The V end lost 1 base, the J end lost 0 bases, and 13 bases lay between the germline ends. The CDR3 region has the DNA TGTGCCAGCAGCTTAGGGTGGGGCGAGAGCTCCTACGAGCAGTACTTC. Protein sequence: CASSLGWGESSYEQYF.

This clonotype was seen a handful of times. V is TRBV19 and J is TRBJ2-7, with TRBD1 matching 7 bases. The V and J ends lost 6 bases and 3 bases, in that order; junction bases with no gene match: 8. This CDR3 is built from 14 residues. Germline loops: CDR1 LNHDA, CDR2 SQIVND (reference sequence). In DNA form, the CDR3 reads TGTGCCAGTAGCCCAGGGACAGCCAACTACGAGCAGTACTTC. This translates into CASSPGTANYEQYF.

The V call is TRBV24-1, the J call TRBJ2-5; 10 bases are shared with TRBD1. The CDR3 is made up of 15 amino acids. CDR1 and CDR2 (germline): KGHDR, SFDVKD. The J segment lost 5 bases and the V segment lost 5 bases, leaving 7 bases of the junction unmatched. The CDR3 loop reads CATSVQRGQGETQYF. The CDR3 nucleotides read TGTGCCACCAGTGTCCAAAGGGGACAGGGGGAGACCCAGTACTTC.